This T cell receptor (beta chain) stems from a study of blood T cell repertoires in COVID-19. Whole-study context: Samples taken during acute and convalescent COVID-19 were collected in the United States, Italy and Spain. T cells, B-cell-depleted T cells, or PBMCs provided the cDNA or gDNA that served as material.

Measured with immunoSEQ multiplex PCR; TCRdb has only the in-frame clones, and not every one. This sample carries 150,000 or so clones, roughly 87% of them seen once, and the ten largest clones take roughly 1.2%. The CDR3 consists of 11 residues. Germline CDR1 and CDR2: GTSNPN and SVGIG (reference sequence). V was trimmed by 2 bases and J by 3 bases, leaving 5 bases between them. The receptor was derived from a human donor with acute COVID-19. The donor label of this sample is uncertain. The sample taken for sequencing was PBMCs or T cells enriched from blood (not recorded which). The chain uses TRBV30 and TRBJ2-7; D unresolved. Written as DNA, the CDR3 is TGTGCCTGGAGTTTCAACTACGAGCAGTACTTC. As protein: CAWSFNYEQYF.